A selection of T cell receptor beta chains follows, all from one sample in a study of control samples from healthy donors and cancer patients. Assay used: immunoSEQ multiplex PCR; TCRdb lists only in-frame clones, some missing. The data hold 77,000 or so clones, with roughly nine tenths observed a single time. Specimen: blood. These receptor sequences come from a man aged 30-40 years in good health. Both conserved end residues are part of each CDR3. Fields, in order: V gene, D gene, CDR3 protein. A D gene is named only where the DNA matches it firmly.

TRBV29-1,TRBD1,CSVEDRTGRNTEAFF
TRBV6-5,TRBD1,CASTRTGTNTEAFF
TRBV28,TRBD2,CASGIAGFYEQYF
TRBV18,NA,CASSPQGGGRVYEQYF
TRBV3-1/TRBV3-2,NA,CASSQGIGDNYGYTF
TRBV27,TRBD1,CASSLRTGNAEAFF
TRBV14,NA,CASSPWVGGLGGELFF
TRBV10-1,NA,CVEAPPRVPYSNQPQHF
TRBV2,NA,CASSSPKGLSTDTQYF
TRBV5-6,TRBD1,CASSLVGDRGQPQHF
TRBV2,TRBD2,CASRGLAGNQETQYF
TRBV28,NA,CASSFPRGAWDTDTQYF
TRBV7-2,TRBD1,CASSFTVAGGEQYF
TRBV7-9,NA,CASSLSGYDEKLFF
TRBV21-1,NA,CASSPPLGTGWGNEQFF
TRBV30,NA,CAWSSGADTEAFF
TRBV12-3/TRBV12-4,NA,CASSDRAYGYTF
TRBV11-1,NA,CASSLSLGYTAETQYF
TRBV30,NA,CAWSGGRDNEQFF
TRBV4-1,NA,CASSQGGGLYEQYF
TRBV6-5,NA,CASSYGGFGYGYTF
TRBV9,NA,CASSVGRGEQYF
TRBV30,TRBD1,CAWSPGRGLYF
TRBV15,TRBD1,CATSRDVGDSGGYTF
TRBV5-6,NA,CASSLVGQPQHF
TRBV6-5,NA,CASSFRPATNEKLFF
TRBV7-9,NA,CASSLVRRGPYEQYF
TRBV5-4,NA,CASSSSGEAFF
TRBV7-9,NA,CASSLAGNHEQYF
TRBV6-5,NA,CASSPRTGLEAFF
TRBV7-8,NA,CASSLRTESSTDTQYF
TRBV5-1,TRBD1,CASSPRQGSSYEQYF
TRBV5-4,NA,CASSPPGAGPNSPLHF
TRBV7-8,NA,CASSLGMNTEAFF
TRBV28,NA,CASSLLEGQPQHF
TRBV24-1,NA,CATSLKGVNQPQHF
TRBV6-5,NA,CASSYSGSPTTYEQYF
TRBV19,NA,CASKGDRGPLVGEAFF
TRBV20-1,NA,CSYDARETQYF
TRBV2,TRBD1,CASSKDRRPMNTEAFF
TRBV6-5,NA,CASTKAGTLYEQYF
TRBV10-3,NA,CAISEEGFKNIQYF
TRBV18,TRBD1,CASSLRWGQDGYTF
TRBV30,TRBD1,CAWMEDRVGGELFF
TRBV19,NA,CASSIGTSTDTQYF
TRBV19,TRBD1,CASSPPTGTNSPLHF
TRBV7-3,NA,CASSSSGTTYNEQFF
TRBV9,TRBD2,CASSVGGSGGPQETQYF
TRBV28,NA,CASSRGSSTDTQYF
TRBV5-5,TRBD1,CASSLQGGTEAFF
TRBV5-5,NA,CASSLGNPTNEKLFF
TRBV28,NA,CASRLLGANTGELFF
TRBV19,NA,CASSIGGVGYTF
TRBV10-3,NA,CAISESSWGQNEQYF